Listed below are T cell receptor beta chains from one sample, sequenced in a study of T cells in narcolepsy. Sequencing used immunoSEQ multiplex PCR; TCRdb keeps in-frame clones, though not all of them. In the table there are over 30,000 clones, less than 85% of which are singletons. Sequencing input: CD45RA- memory CD4+ T cells from PBMCs. The receptors derive from a human donor with narcolepsy. Both conserved end residues are part of each CDR3. Fields, in order: clone size, V gene, J gene, D gene, CDR3 protein, CDR3 DNA. The D gene is left open where the match is weak. Size is stated for part of the rows, as once, few or many counts, or as a class when the clone is expanded.

>NA|TRBV15|TRBJ2-7|TRBD1
CATSWVRDSEQYF
TGTGCCACCAGTTGGGTCCGGGACAGCGAGCAGTACTTC
>NA|TRBV7-6|TRBJ2-2|NA
CASSPQNTGELFF
TGTGCCAGCAGCCCACAGAACACCGGGGAGCTGTTTTTT
>NA|TRBV9|TRBJ2-7|TRBD1
CASSVRDRGHYEQYF
TGTGCCAGCAGCGTCCGGGACAGGGGACACTACGAGCAGTACTTC
>few|TRBV7-2|TRBJ2-3|TRBD2
CASSLAGRNTDTQYF
TGTGCCAGCAGTCTAGCGGGGAGGAACACAGATACGCAGTATTTT
>NA|TRBV28|TRBJ2-1|TRBD2
CASLTSANEQFF
TGTGCCAGCCTGACTAGCGCGAATGAGCAGTTCTTC
>NA|TRBV7-2|TRBJ1-1|NA
CASSLGRTIMNTEAFF
TGTGCCAGCAGCTTGGGACGGACGATCATGAACACTGAAGCTTTCTTT
>NA|TRBV5-5|TRBJ1-4|TRBD1
CASGSLTGNNEKLFF
TGTGCCAGCGGCTCCCTGACAGGGAACAATGAAAAACTGTTTTTT
>NA|TRBV5-4|TRBJ2-3|NA
CASSSRGLKLF
TGTGCCAGCAGCTCCCGAGGGTTGAAACTCTTT
>few|TRBV4-1|TRBJ2-5|TRBD2
CASSQIAGGLRTQYF
TGCGCCAGCAGCCAGATAGCGGGGGGGCTGAGGACCCAGTACTTC
>NA|TRBV19|TRBJ1-5|TRBD1
CASSGGQDSNQPQHF
TGTGCCAGTAGTGGGGGACAGGATAGCAATCAGCCCCAGCATTTT
>few|TRBV27|TRBJ1-4|NA
CASSSVRTNEKLFF
TGTGCCAGCAGCTCCGTAAGAACTAATGAAAAACTGTTTTTT
>NA|TRBV7-2|TRBJ1-1|NA
CASSSPWGRSEAFF
TGTGCCAGCAGCTCGCCGTGGGGCAGGTCTGAAGCTTTCTTT
>once|TRBV5-1|TRBJ1-3|NA
CASSLYGAGNTIYF
TGCGCCAGCAGCTTGTACGGAGCTGGAAACACCATATATTTT
>NA|TRBV6-1|TRBJ1-2|NA
CASLDGETYGYTF
TGTGCCAGCCTAGACGGGGAGACCTATGGCTACACCTTC
>few|TRBV7-2|TRBJ2-5|NA
CASSLHWGLEETQYF
TGTGCCAGCAGCTTACATTGGGGTTTGGAAGAGACCCAGTACTTC
>NA|TRBV7-7|TRBJ2-5|NA
CASSSSTVQETQYF
TGTGCTAGCAGTTCGTCGACAGTTCAAGAGACCCAGTACTTC
>NA|TRBV7-3|TRBJ2-3|TRBD2
CASSLTGLALDTQYF
TGTGCCAGCAGCTTAACAGGACTAGCTTTAGATACGCAGTATTTT
>NA|TRBV29-1|TRBJ2-4|TRBD1
CSVAGTGVGIQYF
TGCAGCGTCGCCGGGACAGGGGTTGGCATTCAGTACTTC
>NA|TRBV10-3|TRBJ1-4|NA
CATKAATNEKLFF
TGTGCCACAAAGGCTGCAACTAATGAAAAACTGTTTTTT
>NA|TRBV4-2|TRBJ1-6|NA
CASSYNHLGDNSPLHF
TGTGCCAGCAGCTACAACCACCTGGGGGATAATTCACCCCTCCACTTT
>NA|TRBV7-3|TRBJ2-4|NA
CANPGTRGAKNIQYF
TGTGCCAACCCTGGGACACGGGGAGCCAAAAACATTCAGTACTTC
>NA|TRBV12-1|TRBJ1-5|NA
CASSSAPQHF
TGTGCCAGCAGCTCGGCACCCCAGCATTTT
>NA|TRBV7-3|TRBJ1-2|NA
CASSPEGGRGYGYTF
TGTGCCAGCAGCCCGGAAGGGGGTAGGGGCTATGGCTACACCTTC
>few|TRBV30|TRBJ2-5|NA
CAWTKGHLQETQYF
TGTGCCTGGACCAAGGGACACCTCCAAGAGACCCAGTACTTC
>NA|TRBV25-1|TRBJ1-1|NA
CASSEPGQSEAFF
TGTGCCAGCAGTGAACCAGGACAGTCTGAAGCTTTCTTT
>NA|TRBV5-1|TRBJ2-2|NA
CASSFGRVDGELFF
TGCGCCAGCAGCTTTGGACGGGTGGACGGGGAGCTGTTTTTT
>NA|TRBV30|TRBJ1-1|NA
CAWSPRRIMNTEAFF
TGTGCCTGGAGTCCCCGGAGGATAATGAACACTGAAGCTTTCTTT
>NA|TRBV5-6|TRBJ2-7|TRBD1
CASSLGTGRYEQYF
TGTGCCAGCAGCTTGGGGACAGGGAGGTACGAGCAGTACTTC